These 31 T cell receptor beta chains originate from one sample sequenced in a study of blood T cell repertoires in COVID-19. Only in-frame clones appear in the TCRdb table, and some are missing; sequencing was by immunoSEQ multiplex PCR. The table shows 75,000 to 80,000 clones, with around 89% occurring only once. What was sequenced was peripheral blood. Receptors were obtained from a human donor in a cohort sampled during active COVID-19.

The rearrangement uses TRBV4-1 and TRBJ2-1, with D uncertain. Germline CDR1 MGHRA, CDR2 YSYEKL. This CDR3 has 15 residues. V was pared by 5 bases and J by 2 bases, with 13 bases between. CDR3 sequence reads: CASSYETGTYNEQFF. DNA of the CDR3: TGCGCCAGCAGCTACGAAACGGGTACCTACAATGAGCAGTTCTTC.

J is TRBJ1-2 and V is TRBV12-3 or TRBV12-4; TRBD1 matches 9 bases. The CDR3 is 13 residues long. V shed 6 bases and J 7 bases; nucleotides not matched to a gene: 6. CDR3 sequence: CASSKDRGSGYTF. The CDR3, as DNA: TGTGCCAGCAGCAAGGACAGGGGAAGTGGCTACACCTTC.

This CDR3 is CASSWTGGEPYEQYF. The DNA for the CDR3 is TGTGCCAGCAGTTGGACAGGGGGAGAGCCCTACGAGCAGTACTTC. The chain employs TRBV6-2 or TRBV6-3 and TRBJ2-7; TRBD1 aligns across 10 bases. This CDR3 comprises 15 residues. Germline V gene lookup returns CDR1 MNHEY and CDR2 SVGEGT. The V segment lost 4 bases and the J segment 2 bases; nucleotides outside the gene matches: 5.

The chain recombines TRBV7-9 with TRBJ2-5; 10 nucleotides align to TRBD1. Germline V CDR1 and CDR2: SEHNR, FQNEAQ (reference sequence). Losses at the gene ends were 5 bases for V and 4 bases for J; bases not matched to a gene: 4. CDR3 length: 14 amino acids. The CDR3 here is CASSPGTGVETQYF. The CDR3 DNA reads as TGTGCCAGCAGCCCCGGGACAGGGGTAGAGACCCAGTACTTC.

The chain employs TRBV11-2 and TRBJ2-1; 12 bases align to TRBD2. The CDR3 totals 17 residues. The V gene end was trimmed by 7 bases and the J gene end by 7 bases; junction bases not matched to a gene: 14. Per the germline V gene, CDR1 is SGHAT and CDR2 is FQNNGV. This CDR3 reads CASNPPPSGGAANEQFF. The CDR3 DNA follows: TGTGCCAGCAACCCACCCCCTAGCGGGGGGGCCGCGAATGAGCAGTTCTTC.

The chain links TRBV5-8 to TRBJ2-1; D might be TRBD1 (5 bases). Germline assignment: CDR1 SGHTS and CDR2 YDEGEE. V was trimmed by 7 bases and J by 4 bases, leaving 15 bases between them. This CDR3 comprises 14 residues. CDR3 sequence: CASRESQDYNEQFF. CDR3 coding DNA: TGTGCCAGCCGAGAATCACAGGATTACAATGAGCAGTTCTTC.

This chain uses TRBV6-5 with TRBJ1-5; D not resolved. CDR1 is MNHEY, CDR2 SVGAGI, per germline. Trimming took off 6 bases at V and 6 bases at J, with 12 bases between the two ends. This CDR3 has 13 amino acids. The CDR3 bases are TGTGCCAGCAGAGCAGGTTCCACTCAGCCCCAGCATTTT. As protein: CASRAGSTQPQHF.

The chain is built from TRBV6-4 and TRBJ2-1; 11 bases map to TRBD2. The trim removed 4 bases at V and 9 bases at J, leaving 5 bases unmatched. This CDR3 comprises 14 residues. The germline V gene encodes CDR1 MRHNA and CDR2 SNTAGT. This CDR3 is CASSGLAGGGEQFF. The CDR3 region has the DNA TGTGCCAGCAGTGGCCTAGCGGGAGGCGGTGAGCAGTTCTTC.

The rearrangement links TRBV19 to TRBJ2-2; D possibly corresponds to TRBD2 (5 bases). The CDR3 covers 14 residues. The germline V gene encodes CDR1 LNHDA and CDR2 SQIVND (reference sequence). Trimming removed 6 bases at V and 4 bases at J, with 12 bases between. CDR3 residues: CASRGSFGTGELFF. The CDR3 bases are TGTGCCAGTAGGGGGAGTTTTGGCACCGGGGAGCTGTTTTTT.

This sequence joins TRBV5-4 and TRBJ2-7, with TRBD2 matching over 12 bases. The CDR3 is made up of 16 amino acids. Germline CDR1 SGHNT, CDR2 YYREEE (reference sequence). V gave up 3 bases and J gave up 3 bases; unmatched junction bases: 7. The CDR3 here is CASSSGKTSGGYEQYF. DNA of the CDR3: TGTGCCAGCAGCTCGGGCAAGACTAGCGGGGGCTACGAGCAGTACTTC. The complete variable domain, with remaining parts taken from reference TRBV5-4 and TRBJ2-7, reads ETGVTQSPTHLIKTRGQQVTLRCSSQSGHNTVSWYQQALGQGPQFIFQYYREEENGRGNFPPRFSGLQFPNYSSELNVNALELDDSALYLCASSSGKTSGGYEQYFGPGTRLTVT.

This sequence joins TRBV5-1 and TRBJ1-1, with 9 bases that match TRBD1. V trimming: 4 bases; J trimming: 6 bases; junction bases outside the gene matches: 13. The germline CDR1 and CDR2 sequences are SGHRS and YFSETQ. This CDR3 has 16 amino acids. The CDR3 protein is CASSPTGGSGLAEAFF. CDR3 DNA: TGCGCCAGCAGCCCAACAGGGGGCTCTGGACTGGCTGAAGCTTTCTTT.

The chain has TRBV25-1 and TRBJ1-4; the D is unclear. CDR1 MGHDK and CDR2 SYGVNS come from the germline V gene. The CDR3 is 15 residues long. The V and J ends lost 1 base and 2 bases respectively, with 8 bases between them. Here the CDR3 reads CASSEFQSTNEKLFF. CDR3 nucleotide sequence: TGTGCCAGCAGTGAATTCCAGTCTACTAATGAAAAACTGTTTTTT.

The CDR3 DNA reads TGTGCCAGCAGCGCACCAGTAGGGAGCTCCTACGAGCAGTACTTC. Translating it yields CASSAPVGSSYEQYF. The chain has TRBV11-2 and TRBJ2-7, with D possibly matching TRBD2 (5 bases). This CDR3 region has 15 residues. Looked up from germline, CDR1 is SGHAT and CDR2 is FQNNGV. V was pared by 5 bases and J by 0 bases, with 14 bases between.

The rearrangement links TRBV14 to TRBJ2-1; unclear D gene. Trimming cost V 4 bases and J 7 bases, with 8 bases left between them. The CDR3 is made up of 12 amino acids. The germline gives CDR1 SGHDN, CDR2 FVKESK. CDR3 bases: TGTGCCAGCAGCCTATTCCCTAATGAGCAGTTCTTC. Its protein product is CASSLFPNEQFF. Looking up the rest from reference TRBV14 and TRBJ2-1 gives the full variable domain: EAGVTQFPSHSVIEKGQTVTLRCDPISGHDNLYWYRRVMGKEIKFLLHFVKESKQDESGMPNNRFLAERTGGTYSTLKVQPAELEDSGVYFCASSLFPNEQFFGPGTRLTVL.

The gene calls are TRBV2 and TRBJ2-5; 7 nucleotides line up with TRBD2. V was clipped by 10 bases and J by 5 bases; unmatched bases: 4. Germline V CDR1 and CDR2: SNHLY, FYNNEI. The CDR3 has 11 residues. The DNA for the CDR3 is TGTGCCACCGGACTAGGGGAGACCCAGTACTTC. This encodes CATGLGETQYF. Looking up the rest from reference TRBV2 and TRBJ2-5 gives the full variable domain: EPEVTQTPSHQVTQMGQEVILRCVPISNHLYFYWYRQILGQKVEFLVSFYNNEISEKSEIFDDQFSVERPDGSNFTLKIRSTKLEDSAMYFCATGLGETQYFGPGTRLLVL.

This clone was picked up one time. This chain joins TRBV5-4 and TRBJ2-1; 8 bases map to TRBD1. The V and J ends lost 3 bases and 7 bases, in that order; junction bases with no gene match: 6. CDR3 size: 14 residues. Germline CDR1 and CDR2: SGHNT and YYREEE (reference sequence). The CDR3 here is CASSSTGEGNEQFF. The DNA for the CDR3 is TGTGCCAGCAGCTCGACAGGGGAAGGAAATGAGCAGTTCTTC.

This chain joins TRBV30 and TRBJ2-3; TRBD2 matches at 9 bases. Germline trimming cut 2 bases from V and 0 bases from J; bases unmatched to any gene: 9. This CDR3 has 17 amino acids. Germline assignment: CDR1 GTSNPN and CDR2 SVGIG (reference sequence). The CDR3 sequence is CAWSRLGLAGSTDTQYF. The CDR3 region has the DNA TGTGCCTGGAGTCGCCTTGGGCTAGCGGGAAGCACAGATACGCAGTATTTT.

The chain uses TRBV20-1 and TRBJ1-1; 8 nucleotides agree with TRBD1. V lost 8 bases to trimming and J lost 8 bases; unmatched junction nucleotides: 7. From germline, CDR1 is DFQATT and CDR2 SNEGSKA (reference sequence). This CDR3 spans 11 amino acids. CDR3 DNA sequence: TGCAGTCCCCCCCGGGACAGGGAAGCTTTCTTT. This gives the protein CSPPRDREAFF.

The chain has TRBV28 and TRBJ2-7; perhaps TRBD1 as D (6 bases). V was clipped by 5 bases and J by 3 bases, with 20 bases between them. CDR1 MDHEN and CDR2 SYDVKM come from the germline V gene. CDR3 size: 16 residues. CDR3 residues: CASSINTGTTRYEQYF. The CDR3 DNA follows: TGTGCCAGCAGTATTAACACAGGGACCACGCGCTACGAGCAGTACTTC.

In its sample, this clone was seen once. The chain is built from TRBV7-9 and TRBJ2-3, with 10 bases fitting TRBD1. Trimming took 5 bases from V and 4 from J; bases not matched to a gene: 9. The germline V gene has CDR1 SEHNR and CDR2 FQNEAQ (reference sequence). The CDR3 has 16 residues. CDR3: CASSLHRDRGADTQYF. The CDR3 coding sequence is TGTGCCAGCAGCCTCCACCGGGACAGGGGTGCAGATACGCAGTATTTT. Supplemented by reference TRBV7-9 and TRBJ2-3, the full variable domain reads DTGVSQNPRHKITKRGQNVTFRCDPISEHNRLYWYRQTLGQGPEFLTYFQNEAQLEKSRLLSDRFSAERPKGSFSTLEIQRTEQGDSAMYLCASSLHRDRGADTQYFGPGTRLTVL.

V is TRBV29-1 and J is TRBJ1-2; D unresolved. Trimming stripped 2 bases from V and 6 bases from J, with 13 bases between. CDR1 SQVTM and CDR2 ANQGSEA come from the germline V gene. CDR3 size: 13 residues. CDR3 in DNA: TGCAGCGTTGAACTCCGGGGTAGGAATGGCTACACCTTC. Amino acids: CSVELRGRNGYTF.

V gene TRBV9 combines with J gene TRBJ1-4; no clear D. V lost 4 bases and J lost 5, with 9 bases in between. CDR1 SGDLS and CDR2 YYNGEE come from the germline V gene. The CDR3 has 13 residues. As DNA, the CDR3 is TGTGCCAGCAGCCCCTTTTTGAATGAAAAACTGTTTTTT. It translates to CASSPFLNEKLFF.

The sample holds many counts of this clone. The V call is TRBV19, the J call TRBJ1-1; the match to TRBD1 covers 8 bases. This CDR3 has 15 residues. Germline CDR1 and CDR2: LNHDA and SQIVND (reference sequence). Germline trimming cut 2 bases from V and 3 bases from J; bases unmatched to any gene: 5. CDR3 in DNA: TGTGCCAGTAGTATATCTTCCAGGGGGCACACTGAAGCTTTCTTT. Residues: CASSISSRGHTEAFF.

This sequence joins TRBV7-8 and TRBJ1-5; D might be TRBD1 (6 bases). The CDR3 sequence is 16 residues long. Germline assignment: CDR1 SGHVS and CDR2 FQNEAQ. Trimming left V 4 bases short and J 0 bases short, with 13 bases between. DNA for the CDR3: TGTGCCAGCAGCTACAGGGTGGGGTATAGCAATCAGCCCCAGCATTTT. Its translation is CASSYRVGYSNQPQHF.

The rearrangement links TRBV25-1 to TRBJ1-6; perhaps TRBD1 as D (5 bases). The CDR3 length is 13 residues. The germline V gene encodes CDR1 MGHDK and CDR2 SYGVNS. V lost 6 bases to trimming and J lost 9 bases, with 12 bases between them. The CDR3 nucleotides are TGTGCCAGCAGCACGGGGGGAAGTTCACCCCTCCACTTT. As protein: CASSTGGSSPLHF.

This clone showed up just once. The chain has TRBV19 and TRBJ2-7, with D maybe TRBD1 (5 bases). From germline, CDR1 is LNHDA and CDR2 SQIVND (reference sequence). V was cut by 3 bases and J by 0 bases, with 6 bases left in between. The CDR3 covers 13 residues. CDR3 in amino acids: CASSITGSYEQYF. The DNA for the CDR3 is TGTGCCAGTAGTATTACAGGCTCCTACGAGCAGTACTTC. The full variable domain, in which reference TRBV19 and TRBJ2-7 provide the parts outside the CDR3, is DGGITQSPKYLFRKEGQNVTLSCEQNLNHDAMYWYRQDPGQGLRLIYYSQIVNDFQKGDIAEGYSVSREKKESFPLTVTSAQKNPTAFYLCASSITGSYEQYFGPGTRLTVT.

The DNA for the CDR3 is TGCGCCAGCAGTGAGGGGTGGGTAGCGGGTGAGCAGTTCTTC. It translates to CASSEGWVAGEQFF. The genes are TRBV10-2 and TRBJ2-1, with TRBD2 identical over 7 bases. This CDR3 spans 14 amino acids. Trimming removed 2 bases from V and 9 bases from J; junction bases left unmatched: 7. Looked up from germline, CDR1 is WSHSY and CDR2 is SAAADI.

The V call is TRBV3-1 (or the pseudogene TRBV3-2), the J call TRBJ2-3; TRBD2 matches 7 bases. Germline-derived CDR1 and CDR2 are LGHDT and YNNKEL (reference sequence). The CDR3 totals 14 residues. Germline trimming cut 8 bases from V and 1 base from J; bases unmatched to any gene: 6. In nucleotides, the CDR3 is TGTGCCAGCCGAGCACGGGGGGGCACAGATACGCAGTATTTT. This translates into CASRARGGTDTQYF.

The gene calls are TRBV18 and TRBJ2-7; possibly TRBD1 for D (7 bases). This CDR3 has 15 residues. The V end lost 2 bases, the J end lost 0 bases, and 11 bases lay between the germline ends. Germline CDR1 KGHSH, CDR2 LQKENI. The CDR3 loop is CASSPGGGGSYEQYF. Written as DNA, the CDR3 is TGTGCCAGCTCACCAGGAGGGGGCGGCTCCTACGAGCAGTACTTC.

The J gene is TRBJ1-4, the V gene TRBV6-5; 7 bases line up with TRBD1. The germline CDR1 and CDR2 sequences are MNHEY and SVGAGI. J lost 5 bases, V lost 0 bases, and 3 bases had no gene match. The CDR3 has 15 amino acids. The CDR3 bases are TGTGCCAGCAGTTACTCTGGGACAGTCAATGAAAAACTGTTTTTT. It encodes CASSYSGTVNEKLFF.

CDR3 protein: CASIAGGDNEQFF. Written as DNA, the CDR3 is TGTGCCAGCATCGCGGGAGGCGACAATGAGCAGTTCTTC. The chain has TRBV3-1 (or the pseudogene TRBV3-2) and TRBJ2-1, with 8 bases that match TRBD2. V was clipped by 7 bases and J by 5 bases; unmatched bases: 4. The CDR3 is 13 residues long. Germline loops: CDR1 LGHDT, CDR2 YNNKEL (reference sequence).